Following are 8 T cell receptor beta chains from one sample sequenced in a study of shared clonotypes between healthy human individuals. Produced via immunoSEQ multiplex PCR; TCRdb's table is partial and in-frame only. The sample lists 2 million to 2.5 million clones; over 90% were seen once. Input material: naive CD4+ T cells from PBMCs. Subset indicated: CD45RA+ positively selected. All receptors come from a man aged 18 to 29 in good health. Some clones in this sample may be carry-over from other donors' samples.

This clone was seen only once. V gene TRBV19 combines with J gene TRBJ2-3, with D possibly TRBD2 on 6 matching bases. Per germline, CDR1 LNHDA and CDR2 SQIVND (reference sequence). This CDR3 has 15 amino acids. The V gene lost 9 bases and the J gene lost 3 bases, with 19 bases spanning the gap. The CDR3 loop reads CARKPGLPKTDTQYF. In DNA form, the CDR3 reads TGTGCCAGGAAACCGGGACTCCCAAAGACAGATACGCAGTATTTT.

The J gene is TRBJ2-5, the V gene TRBV5-1; 8 bases agree with TRBD2. This CDR3 region has 14 residues. CDR1 and CDR2 from the germline V gene are SGHRS and YFSETQ. V lost 0 bases, J lost 5 bases, and 3 bases stayed unmatched. CDR3 amino acids: CASSLGGRSETQYF. The DNA of the CDR3 is TGCGCCAGCAGCTTGGGCGGGAGGTCGGAGACCCAGTACTTC.

The V gene is TRBV18, the J gene TRBJ2-7; D not certain. This CDR3 contains 12 residues. Trimming took 4 bases from V and 2 from J, leaving 6 bases between them. In germline, CDR1 is KGHSH, CDR2 LQKENI. Here the CDR3 reads CASSLDPYEQYF. In nucleotides, the CDR3 is TGTGCCAGCTCACTGGACCCCTACGAGCAGTACTTC.

On this clone: Other DNA sequences in the sample encode the same CDR3. The chain has TRBV6-1 and TRBJ2-7, with 10 positions matching TRBD1. This CDR3 contains 15 residues. The trim removed 0 bases at V and 3 bases at J, leaving 2 bases unmatched. Germline assignment: CDR1 MNHNS and CDR2 SASEGT. The chain's CDR3 is CASSEAGTGVYEQYF. The CDR3 coding sequence is TGTGCCAGCAGTGAAGCTGGGACAGGGGTCTACGAGCAGTACTTC.

The chain employs TRBV6-6 and TRBJ2-7; 12 bases fit TRBD2. The CDR3 has 15 residues. The junction had 5 bases not matched to a gene; V was cut back by 6 bases and J by 2 bases. The germline gives CDR1 MNHNY, CDR2 SVGAGI (reference sequence). This chain's CDR3 is CASRLAGGSTYEQYF. The CDR3 DNA reads as TGTGCCAGCAGGCTAGCGGGAGGGAGCACCTACGAGCAGTACTTC.

Details on this clone: The sample holds other DNA sequences that translate to the same CDR3. The V and J genes are TRBV28 and TRBJ1-1; D is unclear. The V end lost 2 bases, the J end lost 3 bases, and 4 bases lay between the germline ends. Germline lookup yields CDR1 MDHEN and CDR2 SYDVKM. This CDR3 has 12 residues. For the CDR3, the DNA is TGTGCCAGCAGTTTAAGGGACACTGAAGCTTTCTTT. Translated, it gives CASSLRDTEAFF.

The chain is built from TRBV5-4 and TRBJ2-2, with 13 positions matching TRBD2. This CDR3 has 16 residues. Trimming took 1 base from V and 5 from J; bases not matched to a gene: 2. Germline V lookup: CDR1 SGHNT, CDR2 YYREEE (reference sequence). Here the CDR3 reads CASSLTSGRGTGELFF. The CDR3 DNA follows: TGTGCCAGCAGCTTGACTAGCGGGAGGGGGACCGGGGAGCTGTTTTTT.

V usage is TRBV2 and J usage is TRBJ1-2; possible D gene TRBD1, 5 bases. Germline V gene lookup returns CDR1 SNHLY and CDR2 FYNNEI. The CDR3 covers 15 residues. V was shortened by 0 bases and J by 14 bases, with 22 bases between the two germline ends. The CDR3 DNA reads TGTGCCAGCAGTGAAGCGCTTGGGGGATCGACCCGGGAGACCTTC. It codes for CASSEALGGSTRETF.